This T cell receptor (beta chain) was obtained from a study of patients and donors after allogeneic stem cell transplantation. TCRdb itself ran the RT-PCR reads through MiXCR, one entry per CDR3 protein. The table lists approximately 410,000 distinct CDR3 sequences, 16% of them singletons. This CDR3 has 14 residues. Trimming took 4 bases from V and 3 from J; bases not matched to a gene: 3. The germline CDR1 and CDR2 sequences are SGHRS and YFSETQ. The rearrangement links TRBV5-1 to TRBJ2-7; TRBD1 aligns across 11 bases. This clonotype was obtained from a human donor who was either an allogeneic HSCT recipient or a stem cell or donor lymphocyte infusion donor (not recorded which). It is not recorded whose cells these are; they may come from a transplant donor. The sequencing input was blood, either unsorted or a sorted T cell fraction (not recorded which). The CDR3, as DNA: TGCGCCAGCAGCGAGGGACAGGGGGTCTACGAGCAGTACTTC. Its translation: CASSEGQGVYEQYF.